Each of the 13 T cell receptor beta chains below was sequenced from the same sample in a study of lymphopenia after photon versus proton radiotherapy. Data came from immunoSEQ multiplex PCR; TCRdb stores just in-frame clones and leaves some out. The data show 70,000 or so clones, approximately 90% seen once. This specimen was peripheral blood, taken from a patient treated with photon-based radiotherapy. These receptors all come from a woman aged 40 to 55 with cholangiocarcinoma.

This rearrangement joins TRBV7-9 to TRBJ2-3, with D possibly being TRBD1 (6 bases). V lost 3 bases, J lost 1 base, and 17 bases lay in between. This CDR3 is 17 amino acids long. CDR1 is SEHNR, CDR2 FQNEAQ, per germline (reference sequence). CDR3 residues: CASSFLGAGAGTDTQYF. The CDR3 DNA reads as TGTGCCAGCAGCTTCCTCGGGGCAGGGGCGGGCACAGATACGCAGTATTTT.

The rearrangement joins TRBV7-6 to TRBJ2-7; 8 nucleotides line up with TRBD2. Germline loops: CDR1 SGHVS, CDR2 FNYEAQ. The V and J ends lost 9 bases and 1 base, in that order; junction bases with no gene match: 8. CDR3 length: 14 amino acids. CDR3 nucleotides: TGTGCCAGGATCAAAACTAGCGGATCCTACGAGCAGTACTTC. Translation: CARIKTSGSYEQYF.

The chain links TRBV30 to TRBJ1-6; D may be TRBD1 (5 bases). Germline V CDR1 and CDR2: GTSNPN, SVGIG (reference sequence). The CDR3 has 15 residues. Trimming left V 1 base short and J 14 bases short, with 21 bases between. The CDR3 sequence: CAWSAAGFPDLALHF. In DNA form, the CDR3 reads TGTGCCTGGAGTGCCGCAGGGTTCCCTGATTTGGCCCTCCACTTT. Full variable domain (outside the CDR3, taken from reference TRBV30 and TRBJ1-6): SQTIHQWPATLVQPVGSPLSLECTVEGTSNPNLYWYRQAAGRGLQLLFYSVGIGQISSEVPQNLSASRPQDRQFILSSKKLLLSDSGFYLCAWSAAGFPDLALHFGNGTRLTVT.

Only one count was recorded for this clone. The chain recombines TRBV7-2 with TRBJ1-2; D is possibly TRBD1 (6 bases). The V end lost 0 bases, the J end lost 1 base, and 12 bases lay between the germline ends. Germline CDR1 reads SGHTA; CDR2 reads FQGNSA. There are 16 residues in the CDR3. CDR3 region: CASSLALRGRNYGYTF. CDR3 DNA: TGTGCCAGCAGCTTAGCGCTTCGGGGGCGTAACTATGGCTACACCTTC. Combining the CDR3 with reference TRBV7-2 and TRBJ1-2 gives the whole variable domain GAGVSQSPSNKVTEKGKDVELRCDPISGHTALYWYRQSLGQGLEFLIYFQGNSAPDKSGLPSDRFSAERTGGSVSTLTIQRTQQEDSAVYLCASSLALRGRNYGYTFGSGTRLTVV.

The V and J genes are TRBV6-1 and TRBJ2-3; D gene uncertain. The length of the CDR3 is 14 residues. Per germline, CDR1 MNHNS and CDR2 SASEGT. The V and J ends lost 6 bases and 1 base respectively, with 11 bases between them. DNA of the CDR3: TGTGCCAGCAGCACCACCGGACGCACAGATACGCAGTATTTT. It is translated as CASSTTGRTDTQYF.

The J gene is TRBJ2-2, the V gene TRBV6-5, with 7 bases fitting TRBD1. The junction had 6 bases not matched to a gene; V was cut back by 6 bases and J by 5 bases. The CDR3 is made up of 14 amino acids. CDR1 and CDR2 (germline): MNHEY, SVGAGI. In nucleotides, the CDR3 is TGTGCCAGCAGACGGGGACAGCAAACCGGGGAGCTGTTTTTT. Its protein is CASRRGQQTGELFF.

The chain joins TRBV28 to TRBJ2-7; weak D call: TRBD1 (5 bases). This CDR3 comprises 16 residues. Germline assignment: CDR1 MDHEN and CDR2 SYDVKM. V was shortened by 3 bases and J by 0 bases, with 15 bases between the two germline ends. The CDR3 region is CASSFSQDTFSYEQYF. The CDR3 nucleotides read TGTGCCAGCAGTTTTAGTCAGGACACTTTCTCCTACGAGCAGTACTTC.

This clone was detected once. CDR3 sequence (DNA): TGTGCCAGCAGCTTAGGGGGACAGGGCGAGCAGTACTTC. It codes for CASSLGGQGEQYF. The rearrangement uses TRBV7-9 and TRBJ2-7, with 9 bases matching TRBD1. There are 13 residues in the CDR3. V dropped 1 base and J dropped 6; count of bases not matched to a gene: 1. From germline, CDR1 is SEHNR and CDR2 FQNEAQ (reference sequence).

CDR3 coding DNA: TGTGCCAGCAGCCCCGGAGAGAACACTGAAGCTTTCTTT. Translating it yields CASSPGENTEAFF. V usage is TRBV11-3 and J usage is TRBJ1-1; no clear D gene. Germline CDR1 reads SGHNT; CDR2 reads YENEEA. There are 13 residues in the CDR3. V was cut by 5 bases and J by 1 base, with 8 bases left in between.

The chain carries TRBV4-1 and TRBJ2-2, with 12 bases identical to TRBD2. V lost 0 bases and J lost 5; bases outside the gene matches: 1. The CDR3 loop spans 16 amino acids. The germline CDR1 and CDR2 sequences are MGHRA and YSYEKL. CDR3 bases: TGCGCCAGCAGCCAAGAAGGGACTAGCGGGACCGGGGAGCTGTTTTTT. This sequence encodes CASSQEGTSGTGELFF.

The chain employs TRBV28 and TRBJ2-7, with 9 bases aligning to TRBD2. The V gene's germline CDR1 is MDHEN and CDR2 SYDVKM. The V segment lost 0 bases and the J segment 4 bases; nucleotides outside the gene matches: 10. CDR3 length: 17 amino acids. Here the CDR3 reads CASSLWVLTSGGYEQYF. Written as DNA, the CDR3 is TGTGCCAGCAGTTTATGGGTTCTGACTAGCGGTGGGTACGAGCAGTACTTC.

This rearrangement joins TRBV6-6 to TRBJ1-2; 7 bases align to TRBD1. The trim removed 6 bases at V and 8 bases at J, leaving 3 bases unmatched. Germline loops: CDR1 MNHNY, CDR2 SVGAGI (reference sequence). This CDR3 is built from 11 residues. CDR3: CASRGQRGYTF. CDR3 sequence (DNA): TGTGCCAGCAGGGGACAGAGAGGCTACACCTTC.

The V call is TRBV7-9, the J call TRBJ1-4; D might be TRBD1 (5 bases). CDR1 and CDR2 (germline): SEHNR, FQNEAQ (reference sequence). V lost 4 bases and J lost 5, with 14 bases in between. This CDR3 region has 15 residues. CDR3 sequence (DNA): TGTGCCAGCAGCTCTCCGGGGCCGATGAATGAAAAACTGTTTTTT. Translated: CASSSPGPMNEKLFF.